What follows are 12 T cell receptor beta chains derived from one specimen sequenced in a study of cytomegalovirus exposure and HLA in healthy donors. PCR primers comprised 60 Vbeta and 13 Jbeta primers. TCRdb's copy holds only in-frame clones and misses some; the assay was immunoSEQ multiplex PCR. The sample has 250,000 to 350,000 clones, roughly 89% seen once. The sequenced material came from PBMCs. The receptor set was obtained from a man aged 40-49 years in good health and CMV-seropositive.

The chain recombines TRBV15 with TRBJ2-7; 8 bases are shared with TRBD1. In germline, CDR1 is LNHNV, CDR2 YYDKDF (reference sequence). Germline trimming cut 2 bases from V and 1 base from J; bases unmatched to any gene: 4. This CDR3 spans 15 amino acids. CDR3 bases: TGTGCCACCAGCAGACTGGACAGGGCTTCCTACGAGCAGTACTTC. Protein: CATSRLDRASYEQYF.

The chain recombines TRBV10-3 with TRBJ1-1; 8 nucleotides line up with TRBD1. This CDR3 contains 16 residues. Trimming removed 6 bases from V and 1 base from J; junction bases left unmatched: 10. CDR1 is ENHRY and CDR2 is SYGVKD in the germline V gene. CDR3 in amino acids: CAIREGTGKRNTEAFF. CDR3 nucleotide sequence: TGTGCCATCAGGGAAGGGACAGGAAAGAGGAACACTGAAGCTTTCTTT.

The gene calls are TRBV5-6 and TRBJ1-2, with TRBD1 identical over 11 bases. The length of the CDR3 is 14 residues. V dropped 3 bases and J dropped 5; count of bases not matched to a gene: 3. Germline values: CDR1 SGHDT, CDR2 YYEEEE. This chain's CDR3 is CASSSRDRGYGYTF. The CDR3 DNA reads as TGTGCCAGCAGCTCCCGGGACAGGGGGTATGGCTACACCTTC.

The chain couples TRBV5-1 to TRBJ2-7, with D perhaps matching TRBD2 (5 bases). This CDR3 comprises 14 residues. Germline V gene lookup returns CDR1 SGHRS and CDR2 YFSETQ. V lost 1 base and J 5 bases, leaving 13 bases between the germline ends. The CDR3 loop is CASSLRWGDNEQYF. The CDR3 coding sequence is TGCGCCAGCAGCTTGCGATGGGGAGACAACGAGCAGTACTTC.

CDR3 sequence reads: CASSPDLLSYNEQFF. CDR3 nucleotides: TGTGCCAGCAGTCCAGATCTGCTCTCCTACAATGAGCAGTTCTTC. The chain recombines TRBV6-1 with TRBJ2-1; no reliable D call. This CDR3 region has 15 residues. Between the trimmed V and J ends, which lost 5 bases and 0 bases, there was a span of 11 bases. Germline V gene sequence: CDR1 MNHNS, CDR2 SASEGT.

The chain recombines TRBV14 with TRBJ2-2; 7 nucleotides line up with TRBD1. The length of the CDR3 is 15 residues. Germline values: CDR1 SGHDN, CDR2 FVKESK. V shed 0 bases and J 9 bases; nucleotides not matched to a gene: 7. The DNA of the CDR3 is TGTGCCAGCAGCCAAGATACAGGGGTCCTTCGGGAGCTGTTTTTT. Translating it yields CASSQDTGVLRELFF.

A remark on this clone: Other DNA variants within this sample encode the same CDR3. This chain links TRBV13 with TRBJ1-1, with D unclear. Germline V gives CDR1 PRHDT, CDR2 FYEKMQ (reference sequence). The CDR3 is 15 amino acids. Trimming cost V 5 bases and J 6 bases, with 19 bases left between them. The CDR3 protein is CASSHINTGIPEAFF. In DNA, the CDR3 is TGTGCCAGCAGCCATATTAATACGGGAATCCCTGAAGCTTTCTTT.

The genes are TRBV5-1 and TRBJ2-5; 10 bases line up with TRBD2. Trimming cost V 0 bases and J 0 bases; bases outside gene matches: 2. The CDR3 runs to 16 residues. CDR1 and CDR2 from the germline V gene are SGHRS and YFSETQ. For the CDR3, the DNA is TGCGCCAGCAGCTTGGAGCTAGCGGGGGACCAAGAGACCCAGTACTTC. Translating it yields CASSLELAGDQETQYF.

V usage is TRBV5-6 and J usage is TRBJ2-1; 9 nucleotides match TRBD2. The CDR3 totals 13 residues. In germline, CDR1 is SGHDT, CDR2 YYEEEE. The V gene end was trimmed by 4 bases and the J gene end by 7 bases; junction bases not matched to a gene: 3. CDR3 in DNA: TGTGCCAGCAGCGGGACTAGCAGGAATGAGCAGTTCTTC. As protein: CASSGTSRNEQFF.

The chain carries TRBV5-1 and TRBJ2-5; 7 positions agree with TRBD2. Germline trimming cut 3 bases from V and 5 bases from J; bases unmatched to any gene: 1. The CDR3 length is 12 residues. Germline assignment: CDR1 SGHRS and CDR2 YFSETQ. CDR3 loop: CASSWEGETQYF. CDR3 bases: TGCGCCAGCAGCTGGGAGGGGGAGACCCAGTACTTC.

This clone appeared a single time. The rearrangement links TRBV18 to TRBJ2-7, with TRBD2 matching over 9 bases. This CDR3 has 17 amino acids. The junction had 11 bases not matched to a gene; V was cut back by 2 bases and J by 3 bases. Looked up from germline, CDR1 is KGHSH and CDR2 is LQKENI. The CDR3 nucleotides are TGTGCCAGCTCACCAATGGTAGCGGGAGTAATCGGCTACGAGCAGTACTTC. As protein: CASSPMVAGVIGYEQYF.

The chain links TRBV5-6 to TRBJ1-5, with no clear D. Looked up from germline, CDR1 is SGHDT and CDR2 is YYEEEE. The V end was cut by 3 bases, the J end by 14 bases, with 24 bases between. The CDR3 is made up of 15 amino acids. CDR3 nucleotide sequence: TGTGCCAGCAGCTCCTCGGGGAGGGTTGCGGCTAATGAGCATTTT. It yields the protein CASSSSGRVAANEHF.